One and the same sample provided the 23 T cell receptor beta chains below, sequenced in a study of shared clonotypes between healthy human individuals. Produced via immunoSEQ multiplex PCR; TCRdb's table is partial and in-frame only. The sample carries 2,500,000 or so clones, less than 95% recorded once. What was sequenced was naive CD4+ T cells from PBMCs. The sample's subset: CD45RA+ positively selected. The receptors were gathered from a man younger than 30 in good health. Some clones in this sample may be carry-over from other donors' samples.

This sequence joins TRBV5-1 and TRBJ2-5, with TRBD2 as a possible D gene (5 bases). Trimming removed 0 bases from V and 5 bases from J, with 11 bases in between. Germline CDR1 is SGHRS and CDR2 is YFSETQ. The CDR3 runs to 14 residues. The CDR3 loop reads CASSLGVSEETQYF. CDR3 bases: TGCGCCAGCAGCTTGGGTGTTAGCGAGGAGACCCAGTACTTC. Supplemented by reference TRBV5-1 and TRBJ2-5, the full variable domain reads KAGVTQTPRYLIKTRGQQVTLSCSPISGHRSVSWYQQTPGQGLQFLFEYFSETQRNKGNFPGRFSGRQFSNSRSEMNVSTLELGDSALYLCASSLGVSEETQYFGPGTRLLVL.

The V and J genes are TRBV11-2 and TRBJ2-7; D unresolved. This CDR3 is 17 amino acids long. The V and J ends lost 0 bases and 0 bases respectively, with 15 bases between them. In germline, CDR1 is SGHAT, CDR2 FQNNGV. Here the CDR3 reads CASSLDLIWGTSYEQYF. In DNA form, the CDR3 reads TGTGCCAGCAGCTTAGATCTAATTTGGGGAACCTCCTACGAGCAGTACTTC.

The chain has TRBV5-4 and TRBJ2-5, with 7 bases lining up with TRBD1. This CDR3 comprises 14 residues. The V gene's germline CDR1 is SGHNT and CDR2 YYREEE (reference sequence). J lost 9 bases, V lost 4 bases, and 12 bases had no gene match. The CDR3, as DNA: TGTGCCAGCAGCCCGGGACAGACACCAGGGGCCCAGTACTTC. This gives the protein CASSPGQTPGAQYF.

The rearrangement uses TRBV4-1 and TRBJ2-7, with D maybe TRBD1 (6 bases). Trimming removed 2 bases at V and 6 bases at J, with 20 bases between. From germline, CDR1 is MGHRA and CDR2 YSYEKL. The CDR3 extends over 16 amino acids. The DNA of the CDR3 is TGCGCCAGCAGCCAACCACAGGGCCAATCCCCCTTCGAGCAGTACTTC. Residues: CASSQPQGQSPFEQYF.

This clone was detected only once. The chain joins TRBV5-1 to TRBJ1-3; 7 bases agree with TRBD1. Germline V gene sequence: CDR1 SGHRS, CDR2 YFSETQ. The CDR3 runs to 15 residues. The J segment lost 2 bases and the V segment lost 4 bases, leaving 6 bases of the junction unmatched. The CDR3 bases are TGCGCCAGCAGCCCAGAGGGACAGACTGGAAACACCATATATTTT. Its protein is CASSPEGQTGNTIYF.

This chain links TRBV30 with TRBJ2-1; 8 bases are a match to TRBD2. Germline V lookup: CDR1 GTSNPN, CDR2 SVGIG (reference sequence). The V gene end was trimmed by 2 bases and the J gene end by 3 bases; junction bases not matched to a gene: 6. The CDR3 runs to 15 residues. CDR3 amino acids: CAWSRASGRYNEQFF. As DNA, the CDR3 is TGTGCCTGGAGTCGAGCTAGCGGGCGCTACAATGAGCAGTTCTTC.

The CDR3 bases are TGTGCCAGCAGTCCCTCGGACAGGACCTATGGCTACACCTTC. Translating gives CASSPSDRTYGYTF. This chain connects TRBV28 to TRBJ1-2; 7 positions agree with TRBD1. V shed 5 bases and J 4 bases; nucleotides not matched to a gene: 7. The CDR3 runs 14 residues. Germline V gives CDR1 MDHEN, CDR2 SYDVKM.

In the case of this clone: The same CDR3 is also encoded by other DNA sequences in this sample. The CDR3, as DNA: TGCGCCAGCAGCGGAGGGTACAATGAGCAGTTCTTC. Translation: CASSGGYNEQFF. The chain links TRBV5-1 to TRBJ2-1; the D gene is possibly TRBD2 (6 bases). This CDR3 is 12 amino acids long. With 4 bases removed from V and 4 bases from J, the gap between germline ends came to 6 bases. CDR1 is SGHRS, CDR2 YFSETQ, per germline. Full variable domain (remainder filled in from reference TRBV5-1 and TRBJ2-1): KAGVTQTPRYLIKTRGQQVTLSCSPISGHRSVSWYQQTPGQGLQFLFEYFSETQRNKGNFPGRFSGRQFSNSRSEMNVSTLELGDSALYLCASSGGYNEQFFGPGTRLTVL.

This chain connects TRBV5-1 to TRBJ2-7; D possibly corresponds to TRBD2 (5 bases). CDR1 and CDR2 (germline): SGHRS, YFSETQ. The V gene lost 0 bases and the J gene lost 7 bases, with 11 bases spanning the gap. This CDR3 spans 13 amino acids. In nucleotides, the CDR3 is TGCGCCAGCAGCTTGGGCGAGGGCCGGGAGCAGTACTTC. Protein product: CASSLGEGREQYF.

The rearrangement joins TRBV7-3 to TRBJ2-2; tentatively, D is TRBD2 (5 bases). V was cut by 4 bases and J by 7 bases, with 13 bases left in between. Germline values: CDR1 SGHTA, CDR2 FQGTGA. The CDR3 is made up of 14 amino acids. The CDR3 sequence: CASSSWGEVGELFF. CDR3 coding DNA: TGTGCCAGCAGCTCCTGGGGAGAGGTCGGGGAGCTGTTTTTT.

Concerning this clone: Distinct nucleotide sequences in the sample also encode this CDR3. This chain joins TRBV15 and TRBJ2-7, with TRBD1 matching 7 bases. The CDR3 loop spans 14 amino acids. Germline CDR1 and CDR2: LNHNV and YYDKDF (reference sequence). After removal of 1 base from V and 2 bases from J, the junction contained 2 bases not matched to a gene. CDR3 DNA sequence: TGTGCCACCAGCAGAGGAGGGGGCCCCTACGAGCAGTACTTC. Translation: CATSRGGGPYEQYF.

The gene calls are TRBV6-5 and TRBJ1-2, with D hard to call. The V end lost 0 bases, the J end lost 2 bases, and 13 bases lay between the germline ends. This CDR3 comprises 16 residues. Germline loops: CDR1 MNHEY, CDR2 SVGAGI. This CDR3 is CASSYSRATANYGYTF. CDR3 nucleotides: TGTGCCAGCAGTTACTCGAGGGCGACTGCAAACTATGGCTACACCTTC.

With respect to this clone: One end of the junction does not line up with germline, which may come from a read error. The chain links TRBV28 to TRBJ2-7; TRBD2 matches at 11 bases. CDR3 length: 15 amino acids. The germline CDR1 and CDR2 sequences are MDHEN and SYDVKM. The CDR3 reads CANSFTSGSRYEQYF. The DNA of the CDR3 is TGTGCCAACAGTTTCACTAGCGGGAGTAGGTACGAGCAGTACTTC.

In DNA form, the CDR3 reads TGCAGCGTCCACAGGGAGTACAATGAGCAGTTCTTC. The encoded protein is CSVHREYNEQFF. This chain uses TRBV29-1 with TRBJ2-1; D is perhaps TRBD1 (6 bases). V was cut by 6 bases and J by 4 bases, with 10 bases left in between. Per the germline V gene, CDR1 is SQVTM and CDR2 is ANQGSEA. The CDR3 totals 12 residues.

The genes are TRBV5-1 and TRBJ1-1, with TRBD1 matching over 7 bases. The germline CDR1 and CDR2 sequences are SGHRS and YFSETQ. Trimming cost V 5 bases and J 2 bases; bases outside gene matches: 9. This CDR3 is 15 amino acids long. The CDR3 region has the DNA TGCGCCAGCAGTCCCGCGGGACAGCCTAACACTGAAGCTTTCTTT. This encodes CASSPAGQPNTEAFF.

V and J are TRBV2 and TRBJ2-1; no definite D call. V dropped 3 bases and J dropped 5 bases, with 17 bases sitting between them. CDR1 and CDR2 from the germline V gene are SNHLY and FYNNEI. The CDR3 runs 16 residues. This chain's CDR3 is CASSEATPKKHNEQFF. The CDR3, as DNA: TGTGCCAGCAGTGAGGCTACACCCAAAAAGCACAATGAGCAGTTCTTC.

The genes are TRBV2 and TRBJ2-7; D possibly corresponds to TRBD1 (5 bases). The V gene lost 1 base and the J gene lost 7 bases, with 11 bases spanning the gap. Looked up from germline, CDR1 is SNHLY and CDR2 is FYNNEI. The CDR3 contains 13 residues. The CDR3 spells CASSEVTDGEQYF. Here the CDR3 DNA reads TGTGCCAGCAGTGAAGTGACAGACGGGGAGCAGTACTTC.

J is TRBJ2-5 and V is TRBV30, with 9 positions matching TRBD1. Germline loops: CDR1 GTSNPN, CDR2 SVGIG (reference sequence). The J segment lost 5 bases and the V segment lost 2 bases, leaving 9 bases of the junction unmatched. This CDR3 has 15 amino acids. The CDR3 is CAWSPGTGTWETQYF. CDR3 in DNA: TGTGCCTGGAGTCCCGGGACAGGGACCTGGGAGACCCAGTACTTC. Full variable domain (remainder filled in from reference TRBV30 and TRBJ2-5): SQTIHQWPATLVQPVGSPLSLECTVEGTSNPNLYWYRQAAGRGLQLLFYSVGIGQISSEVPQNLSASRPQDRQFILSSKKLLLSDSGFYLCAWSPGTGTWETQYFGPGTRLLVL.

This clone showed up just a few times. The V gene is TRBV18, the J gene TRBJ1-2; no clear D. Trimming left V 3 bases short and J 6 bases short, with 8 bases between. This CDR3 has 12 residues. From germline, CDR1 is KGHSH and CDR2 LQKENI. DNA for the CDR3: TGTGCCAGCTCACCGAAGGGAGATGGCTACACCTTC. Protein sequence: CASSPKGDGYTF.

This chain uses TRBV6-1 with TRBJ2-1; D possibly corresponds to TRBD1 (5 bases). CDR1 is MNHNS, CDR2 SASEGT, per germline. Trimming pared 7 bases from V and 1 base from J, leaving 14 bases between. The CDR3 covers 15 residues. Here the CDR3 reads CASTADSPSYNEQFF. The CDR3 DNA reads as TGTGCCAGCACCGCAGACAGCCCTTCCTACAATGAGCAGTTCTTC.

The chain joins TRBV18 to TRBJ1-1; D uncertain. This CDR3 spans 16 amino acids. The germline CDR1 and CDR2 sequences are KGHSH and LQKENI. Trimming removed 3 bases from V and 2 bases from J, with 16 bases in between. The chain's CDR3 is CASSPFNLEGNTEAFF. The CDR3 bases are TGTGCCAGCTCACCCTTTAACTTGGAGGGAAACACTGAAGCTTTCTTT.

The genes are TRBV5-4 and TRBJ2-5; D perhaps matches TRBD1 (5 bases). CDR1 and CDR2 from the germline V gene are SGHNT and YYREEE (reference sequence). The CDR3 contains 14 residues. V was clipped by 1 base and J by 5 bases, with 12 bases between them. The CDR3 nucleotides are TGTGCCAGCAGCTTGAAAGGGGTTAGTGAGACCCAGTACTTC. Its translation: CASSLKGVSETQYF.

The chain employs TRBV9 and TRBJ2-7, with 8 bases fitting TRBD2. J was trimmed by 2 bases and V by 0 bases; bases with no gene match: 7. The germline V gene has CDR1 SGDLS and CDR2 YYNGEE. This CDR3 contains 16 residues. The CDR3 DNA is TGTGCCAGCAGCGTAGAGGCTGGCGGGAGGCCCTACGAGCAGTACTTC. Protein product: CASSVEAGGRPYEQYF.